Following are 12 T cell receptor beta chains from one sample sequenced in a study of technical replicates of blood from a few donors. Using immunoSEQ multiplex PCR, the repertoire was profiled, and TCRdb retains in-frame clones only, with some absent. Here the sample spans tens of thousands of clones, 93% being singletons. The specimen sequenced was T cells isolated from PBMCs. All receptors derive from a human donor in good health.

The chain uses TRBV5-1 and TRBJ2-1; D ambiguous. CDR3 length equals 15 residues. Trimming removed 4 bases from V and 8 bases from J, with 19 bases in between. In germline, CDR1 is SGHRS, CDR2 YFSETQ. The CDR3 bases are TGCGCCAGCAGCCTGGGATCAAGAAACTCCGATGAGCAGTTCTTC. Translation: CASSLGSRNSDEQFF.

This sequence joins TRBV7-3 and TRBJ2-2; 7 bases agree with TRBD2. CDR1 and CDR2 (germline): SGHTA, FQGTGA. V shed 4 bases, J shed 0 bases, and the junction held 5 bases outside the gene matches. The CDR3 consists of 16 residues. In nucleotides, the CDR3 is TGTGCCAGCAGCTCCTTGGCGGGAGCGAACACCGGGGAGCTGTTTTTT. Protein: CASSSLAGANTGELFF.

The rearrangement uses TRBV6-5 and TRBJ1-1; 7 bases map to TRBD1. Germline CDR1 and CDR2: MNHEY and SVGAGI. V trimming: 6 bases; J trimming: 4 bases; junction bases outside the gene matches: 5. The CDR3 consists of 13 residues. The CDR3 is CASSQTGVTEAFF. CDR3 nucleotide sequence: TGTGCCAGCAGCCAAACAGGGGTCACTGAAGCTTTCTTT.

V is TRBV29-1 and J is TRBJ2-7; 7 nucleotides match TRBD2. V shed 5 bases, J shed 6 bases, and the junction held 7 bases outside the gene matches. The germline gives CDR1 SQVTM, CDR2 ANQGSEA. This CDR3 has 12 residues. CDR3 nucleotide sequence: TGCAGCGTTAATCCGGGCGGGAGCGAGCAGTACTTC. Translating gives CSVNPGGSEQYF.

The V gene is TRBV9, the J gene TRBJ1-1, with a weak D call TRBD1 (6 bases). The CDR3 is 15 residues long. V lost 4 bases and J 1 base, leaving 14 bases between the germline ends. Germline V lookup: CDR1 SGDLS, CDR2 YYNGEE. The CDR3 loop reads CASSPQGTPNTEAFF. In nucleotides, the CDR3 is TGTGCCAGCAGCCCCCAAGGGACACCGAACACTGAAGCTTTCTTT.

The V and J genes are TRBV7-6 and TRBJ2-5; 8 bases are a match to TRBD2. This CDR3 has 16 residues. CDR1 is SGHVS, CDR2 FNYEAQ, per germline. J gave up 4 bases and V 2 bases, and 9 bases lay outside the gene matches. For the CDR3, the DNA is TGTGCCAGCAGCTTACAAGAGCGGGAGTTAGGAGAGACCCAGTACTTC. Residues: CASSLQERELGETQYF.

The chain couples TRBV6-5 to TRBJ1-1; D is perhaps TRBD1 (6 bases). Germline assignment: CDR1 MNHEY and CDR2 SVGAGI. This CDR3 contains 14 residues. Trimming pared 4 bases from V and 3 bases from J, leaving 12 bases between. The CDR3: CASSLQGPDTEAFF. CDR3 nucleotide sequence: TGTGCCAGCAGTTTGCAGGGGCCGGACACTGAAGCTTTCTTT.

The chain links TRBV28 to TRBJ2-1; the D gene is possibly TRBD1 (5 bases). The length of the CDR3 is 15 residues. The V and J ends lost 6 bases and 0 bases respectively, with 12 bases between them. Germline V gene lookup returns CDR1 MDHEN and CDR2 SYDVKM. The CDR3 loop is CASRRTGISYNEQFF. The CDR3 DNA is TGTGCCAGCAGACGTACAGGTATCTCCTACAATGAGCAGTTCTTC.

The CDR3 loop is CASSYTYGTGNNEQFF. The CDR3 DNA sequence: TGTGCCAGCAGTTACACGTACGGGACTGGCAACAATGAGCAGTTCTTC. The gene calls are TRBV6-5 and TRBJ2-1; D perhaps matches TRBD2 (6 bases). This CDR3 contains 16 residues. Germline assignment: CDR1 MNHEY and CDR2 SVGAGI. V was trimmed by 2 bases and J by 5 bases, leaving 16 bases between them.

The chain uses TRBV7-2 and TRBJ2-2; D is possibly TRBD2 (6 bases). This CDR3 has 15 residues. Germline-derived CDR1 and CDR2 are SGHTA and FQGNSA. V was clipped by 5 bases and J by 2 bases, with 12 bases between them. The CDR3 protein is CASSPGLSNTGELFF. CDR3 nucleotides: TGTGCCAGCAGCCCGGGACTCTCTAACACCGGGGAGCTGTTTTTT.

This chain connects TRBV6-1 to TRBJ2-7, with 9 bases identical to TRBD2. This CDR3 has 15 residues. Germline V lookup: CDR1 MNHNS, CDR2 SASEGT. V trimming: 6 bases; J trimming: 5 bases; junction bases outside the gene matches: 11. The CDR3 DNA reads TGTGCCAGCAGACCCCTAGCGGGAATTATCGACGAGCAGTACTTC. This translates into CASRPLAGIIDEQYF.

This clone was picked up one time. The chain recombines TRBV9 with TRBJ2-1; 7 positions match TRBD2. The V gene end was trimmed by 0 bases and the J gene end by 0 bases; junction bases not matched to a gene: 3. The CDR3 runs to 16 residues. Germline V lookup: CDR1 SGDLS, CDR2 YYNGEE. The CDR3 DNA sequence: TGTGCCAGCAGCGTAGCTAGCGGCTTCTCCTACAATGAGCAGTTCTTC. It codes for CASSVASGFSYNEQFF. The full variable domain, in which reference TRBV9 and TRBJ2-1 provide the parts outside the CDR3, is DSGVTQTPKHLITATGQRVTLRCSPRSGDLSVYWYQQSLDQGLQFLIQYYNGEERAKGNILERFSAQQFPDLHSELNLSSLELGDSALYFCASSVASGFSYNEQFFGPGTRLTVL.